The 14 T cell receptor beta chains below come from one sample, sequenced in a study of blood T cells in healthy people across ages. It was with a sample-barcoded 5' primer and a J-beta primer mix that a second PCR of roughly 7 to 12 cycles was run. TCRdb re-analysed the 5' RACE reads in MiXCR, keeping a single row per CDR3 protein. Found here are under 700,000 distinct CDR3 sequences, approximately 25% of them singletons; the top ten hold approximately 10%. This sample was also put to use in a study of T cells of mothers and their children.

What was sequenced was blood. The origin of the receptors is a boy younger than 18 in good health.

This chain connects TRBV2 to TRBJ1-1; TRBD1 might be the D (6 bases). The germline CDR1 and CDR2 sequences are SNHLY and FYNNEI. V lost 10 bases, J lost 1 base, and 13 bases lay in between. CDR3 length equals 13 residues. CDR3 region: CATYRDKNTEAFF. The CDR3 nucleotides are TGTGCCACCTACCGGGACAAGAACACTGAAGCTTTCTTT.

This chain joins TRBV7-2 and TRBJ2-7; 8 positions match TRBD1. Looked up from germline, CDR1 is SGHTA and CDR2 is FQGNSA. The trim removed 5 bases at V and 2 bases at J, leaving 5 bases unmatched. This CDR3 is 14 amino acids long. The CDR3 is CASSHSTGAYEQYF. In nucleotides, the CDR3 is TGTGCCAGCAGCCACTCGACAGGGGCCTACGAGCAGTACTTC.

The J gene is TRBJ1-3, the V gene TRBV20-1; D perhaps matches TRBD1 (5 bases). The length of the CDR3 is 13 residues. Germline V CDR1 and CDR2: DFQATT, SNEGSKA (reference sequence). Trimming removed 4 bases at V and 2 bases at J, with 9 bases between. CDR3 nucleotides: TGCAGTGCTACCCAGACAGCTGGAAACACCATATATTTT. Protein sequence: CSATQTAGNTIYF.

The genes are TRBV4-1 and TRBJ2-1; 7 bases are shared with TRBD2. The germline CDR1 and CDR2 sequences are MGHRA and YSYEKL. CDR3 size: 18 residues. The V gene end was trimmed by 1 base and the J gene end by 6 bases; junction bases not matched to a gene: 15. The CDR3 sequence: CASSQGVLRRELGNEQFF. Here the CDR3 DNA reads TGCGCCAGCAGCCAAGGAGTCCTTAGGCGGGAGCTCGGCAATGAGCAGTTCTTC.

This clonotype was seen more than once but under ten times. The chain has TRBV11-2 and TRBJ2-5, with 8 positions matching TRBD2. Gene TRBJ2-7 matches the end of the DNA better, so the J call may be wrong. This CDR3 contains 15 residues. Germline assignment: CDR1 SGHAT and CDR2 FQNNGV. CDR3 residues: CASSLGLAGPYEQYF. In DNA, the CDR3 is TGTGCCAGCAGCTTAGGTCTAGCGGGCCCCTACGAGCAGTACTTC.

This clonotype was picked up a small number of times. This chain uses TRBV4-3 with TRBJ1-5; 7 nucleotides agree with TRBD1. The CDR3 is 15 residues long. The junction had 6 bases not matched to a gene; V was cut back by 0 bases and J by 7 bases. The germline CDR1 and CDR2 sequences are LGHNA and YSLEER. The CDR3 DNA follows: TGCGCCAGCAGCCAAGATGCGACAGGGCAACAGCCCCAGCATTTT. Protein sequence: CASSQDATGQQPQHF.

This chain joins TRBV6-2 or TRBV6-3 and TRBJ1-1; D ambiguous. The CDR3 spans 14 residues. The germline V gene has CDR1 MNHEY and CDR2 SVGEGT. Between the trimmed V and J ends, which lost 6 bases and 1 base, there was a span of 12 bases. DNA of the CDR3: TGTGCCAGCAGGCGGAGGCAGACGAACACTGAAGCTTTCTTT. This gives the protein CASRRRQTNTEAFF.

J is TRBJ2-5 and V is TRBV5-1; D not certain. The CDR3 runs to 13 residues. Trimming stripped 1 base from V and 3 bases from J, with 7 bases between. Germline V gives CDR1 SGHRS, CDR2 YFSETQ. The CDR3 DNA is TGCGCCAGCAGCTTGTACGACAAAGAGACCCAGTACTTC. It translates to CASSLYDKETQYF.

This clonotype has just a few counts. The chain links TRBV7-9 to TRBJ2-1, with a tentative D call TRBD1 (5 bases). Germline CDR1 is SEHNR and CDR2 is FQNEAQ (reference sequence). V lost 5 bases, J lost 8 bases, and 19 bases lay in between. CDR3 length equals 15 residues. The CDR3 here is CASSPSTVQYHEQFF. The CDR3 DNA reads TGTGCCAGCAGCCCCTCGACAGTACAGTACCATGAGCAGTTCTTC.

This clonotype has only a few counts. The V gene is TRBV6-2 or TRBV6-3, the J gene TRBJ1-1; 10 positions match TRBD1. The CDR3 length is 15 residues. Germline CDR1 reads MNHEY; CDR2 reads SVGEGT. J lost 1 base, V lost 6 bases, and 5 bases had no gene match. The CDR3, as DNA: TGTGCCAGCAGAGACAGGGGGCTACCGAACACTGAAGCTTTCTTT. Amino acid sequence: CASRDRGLPNTEAFF.

This clonotype occurred a few times. The V call is TRBV7-9, the J call TRBJ2-7; 7 bases line up with TRBD1. The V segment lost 3 bases and the J segment 6 bases; nucleotides outside the gene matches: 5. The V gene's germline CDR1 is SEHNR and CDR2 FQNEAQ (reference sequence). The CDR3 runs 13 residues. The CDR3 protein is CASSFHTGAEQYF. CDR3 nucleotides: TGTGCCAGCAGCTTTCATACAGGGGCCGAGCAGTACTTC.

This clonotype appeared many times. The V gene is TRBV28, the J gene TRBJ2-5; D might be TRBD2 (5 bases). The J call is uncertain, as TRBJ2-7 better fits the DNA end. Germline values: CDR1 MDHEN, CDR2 SYDVKM. This CDR3 is built from 16 residues. CDR3 residues: CASCTFGPTRDGEQYF. The CDR3 DNA follows: TGTGCCAGCTGTACTTTCGGCCCAACGAGGGATGGCGAGCAGTACTTC.

On this clonotype itself: Possible read error: a much larger clone is one base away. The V and J genes are TRBV27 and TRBJ1-6; D not certain. Germline V gives CDR1 MNHEY, CDR2 SMNVEV (reference sequence). The CDR3 spans 16 residues. Deletions cut 5 bases from V and 2 bases from J, with 13 bases between. CDR3 in DNA: TGTGCCAGCAGTCGGGAGGAGAGGCCCTATAATTCACCCCTCCACTTT. The encoded protein is CASSREERPYNSPLHF.

This chain joins TRBV30 and TRBJ2-1; D not certain. V lost 0 bases and J 5 bases, leaving 5 bases between the germline ends. This CDR3 is 12 amino acids long. Germline CDR1 and CDR2: GTSNPN and SVGIG (reference sequence). CDR3: CAWSVADNEQFF. CDR3 in DNA: TGTGCCTGGAGTGTGGCAGACAATGAGCAGTTCTTC. Filled out from reference TRBV30 and TRBJ2-1, the complete variable domain reads SQTIHQWPATLVQPVGSPLSLECTVEGTSNPNLYWYRQAAGRGLQLLFYSVGIGQISSEVPQNLSASRPQDRQFILSSKKLLLSDSGFYLCAWSVADNEQFFGPGTRLTVL.